This TCR beta chain was documented in a study of blood T cell repertoires in COVID-19. Study background: From T cells, B-cell-depleted T cells, or PBMCs came the material, which was cDNA or gDNA.

Germline-derived CDR1 and CDR2 are SGHVS and FNYEAQ. The ends lost 1 base at V and 2 bases at J; junction bases unmatched: 0. CDR3 length: 14 amino acids. Assay: immunoSEQ multiplex PCR; the TCRdb copy retains only in-frame clones and omits some. The data contain 200,000 to 250,000 clones, around 80% of them singletons. The chain links TRBV7-6 to TRBJ2-7; 9 nucleotides line up with TRBD1. Sequenced input: peripheral blood. The receptor's source is a woman aged 60-75 years who had recovered from COVID-19. The CDR3 protein is CASSLGTGAYEQYF. The CDR3 coding sequence is TGTGCCAGCAGCTTAGGGACAGGGGCCTACGAGCAGTACTTC.